This T cell receptor beta chain was found in a study of type 1 regulatory T cells listed by TCRdb under 2021. In terms of the full investigation: An in vitro protocol by which a Tr1-enriched, alloantigen-specific CD4 T cell product named T-allo10 was generated was characterized in the study. T-allo10 was being tested clinically in patients with hematological malignancies who were undergoing allogeneic hematopoietic stem cell transplantation.

Sequencing relied on an Illumina MiSeq. TCRdb reworked the public reads: Q25 trimming with fastp, MiXCR clone assembly, productive beta chains retained. Each entry is one CDR3 protein sequence, shown with its most common DNA and genes. This sample holds tens of thousands of distinct CDR3 sequences; roughly 20% were observed only once. The top ten hold roughly 8.3% of the sample. To note about this clonotype: Its cognate antigen has yet to be identified. No much larger clone is present one base from it, and per-base qualities are unavailable.

On the study overall, not on this receptor specifically: Compared with non-Tr1 cells, Tr1 cells had a narrower TCR repertoire, and the study took this difference to reflect clonal expansion driven by alloantigen.

Trimming at the junction amounts to 7 bases on V and 2 bases on J, and the germline ends lie 12 bases apart. The CDR1 and CDR2 encoded by the germline V gene are MNHEY and SVGAGI. The CDR3 sequence holds 13 residues, the cysteine and phenylalanine included. Kept here is only the CDR3 DNA, which spans 39 bases and is read in frame from base 1. The sequenced sample was cultured type 1 regulatory T (Tr1) cells, either the whole culture or a sorted fraction (not recorded which). This specimen's cell subset or site label, per the study, means: type 1 regulatory T cells sorted from the T-allo10 product. This clonotype originated in a human donor in good health. In this chain, TRBV6-5 is recombined with TRBJ2-7; no D gene is confidently identified. For the CDR3, the sequence is CASTRKDPYEQYF. The base sequence is TGTGCCAGCACGCGGAAGGACCCCTACGAGCAGTACTTC.